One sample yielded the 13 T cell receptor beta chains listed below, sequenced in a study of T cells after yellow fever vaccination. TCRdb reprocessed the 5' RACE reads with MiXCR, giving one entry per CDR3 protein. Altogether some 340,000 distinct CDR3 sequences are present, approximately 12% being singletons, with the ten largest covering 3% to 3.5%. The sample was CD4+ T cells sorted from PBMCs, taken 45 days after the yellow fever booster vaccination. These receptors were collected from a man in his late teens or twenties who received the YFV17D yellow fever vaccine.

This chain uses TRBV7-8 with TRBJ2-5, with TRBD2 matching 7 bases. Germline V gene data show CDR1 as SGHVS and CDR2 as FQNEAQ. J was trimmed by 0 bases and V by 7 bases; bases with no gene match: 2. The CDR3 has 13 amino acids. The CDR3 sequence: CASTGLDQETQYF. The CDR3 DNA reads TGTGCCAGCACCGGACTAGACCAAGAGACCCAGTACTTC.

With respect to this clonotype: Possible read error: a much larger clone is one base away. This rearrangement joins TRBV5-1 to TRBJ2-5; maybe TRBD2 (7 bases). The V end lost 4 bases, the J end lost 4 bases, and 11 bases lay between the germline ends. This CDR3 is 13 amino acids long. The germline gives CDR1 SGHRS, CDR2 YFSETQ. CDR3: CASSQGGGETQYF. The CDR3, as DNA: TGCGCCAGCAGCCAAGGGGGGGGAGAGACCCAGTACTTC. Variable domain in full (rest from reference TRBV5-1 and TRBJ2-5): KAGVTQTPRYLIKTRGQQVTLSCSPISGHRSVSWYQQTPGQGLQFLFEYFSETQRNKGNFPGRFSGRQFSNSRSEMNVSTLELGDSALYLCASSQGGGETQYFGPGTRLLVL.

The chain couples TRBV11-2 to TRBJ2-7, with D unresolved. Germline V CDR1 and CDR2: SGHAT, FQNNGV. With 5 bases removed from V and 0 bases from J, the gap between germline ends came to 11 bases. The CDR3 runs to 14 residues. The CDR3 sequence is CASSVARSSYEQYF. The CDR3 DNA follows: TGTGCCAGCAGCGTAGCCAGGAGCTCCTACGAGCAGTACTTC.

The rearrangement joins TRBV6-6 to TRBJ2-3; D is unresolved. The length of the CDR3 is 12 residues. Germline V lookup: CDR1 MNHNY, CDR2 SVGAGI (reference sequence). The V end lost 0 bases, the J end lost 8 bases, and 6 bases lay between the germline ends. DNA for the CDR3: TGTGCCAGCAGTTACTCCCCAGGTACGCAGTATTTT. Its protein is CASSYSPGTQYF.

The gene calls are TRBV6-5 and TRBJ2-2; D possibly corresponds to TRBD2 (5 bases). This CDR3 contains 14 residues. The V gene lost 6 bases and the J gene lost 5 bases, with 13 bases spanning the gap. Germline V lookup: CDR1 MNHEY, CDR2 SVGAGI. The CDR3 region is CASSRSGNTGELFF. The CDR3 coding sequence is TGTGCCAGCAGCCGGTCGGGGAATACCGGGGAGCTGTTTTTT.

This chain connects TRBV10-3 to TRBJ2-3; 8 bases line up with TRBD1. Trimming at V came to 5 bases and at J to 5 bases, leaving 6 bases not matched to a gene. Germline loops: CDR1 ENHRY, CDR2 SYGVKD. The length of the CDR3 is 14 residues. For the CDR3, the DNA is TGTGCCATCAGTACAGGGGGTTCCTTAGATACGCAGTATTTT. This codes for CAISTGGSLDTQYF.

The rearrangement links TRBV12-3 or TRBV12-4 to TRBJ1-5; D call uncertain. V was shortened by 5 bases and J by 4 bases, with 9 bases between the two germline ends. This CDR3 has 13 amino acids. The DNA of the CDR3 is TGTGCCAGCAGTCCCACCGATAATCAGCCCCAGCATTTT. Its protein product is CASSPTDNQPQHF.

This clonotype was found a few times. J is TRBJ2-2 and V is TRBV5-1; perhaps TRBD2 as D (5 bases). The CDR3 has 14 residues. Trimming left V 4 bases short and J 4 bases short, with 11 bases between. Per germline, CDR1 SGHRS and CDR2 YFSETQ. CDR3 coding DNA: TGCGCCAGCAGCCCGGACTCCTCCACCGGGGAGCTGTTTTTT. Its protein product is CASSPDSSTGELFF.

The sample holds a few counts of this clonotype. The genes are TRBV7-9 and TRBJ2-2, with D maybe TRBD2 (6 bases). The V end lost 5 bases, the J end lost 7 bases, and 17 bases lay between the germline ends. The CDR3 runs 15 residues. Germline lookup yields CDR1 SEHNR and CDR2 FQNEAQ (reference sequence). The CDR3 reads CASSTRDGEVGELFF. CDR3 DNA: TGTGCCAGCAGCACCCGGGACGGGGAGGTCGGGGAGCTGTTTTTT.

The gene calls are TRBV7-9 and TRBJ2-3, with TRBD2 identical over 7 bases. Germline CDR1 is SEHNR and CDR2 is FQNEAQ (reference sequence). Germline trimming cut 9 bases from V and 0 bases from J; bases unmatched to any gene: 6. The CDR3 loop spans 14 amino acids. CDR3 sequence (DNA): TGTGCCAGTGTTACTAGCGACAGCACAGATACGCAGTATTTT. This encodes CASVTSDSTDTQYF.

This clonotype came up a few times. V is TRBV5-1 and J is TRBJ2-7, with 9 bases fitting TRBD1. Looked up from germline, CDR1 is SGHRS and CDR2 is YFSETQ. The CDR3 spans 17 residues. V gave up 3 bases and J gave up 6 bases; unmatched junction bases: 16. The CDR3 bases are TGCGCCAGCAGCTACATACCCGGGACAGGGACTCTTTCCGAGCAGTACGTC. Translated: CASSYIPGTGTLSEQYV.

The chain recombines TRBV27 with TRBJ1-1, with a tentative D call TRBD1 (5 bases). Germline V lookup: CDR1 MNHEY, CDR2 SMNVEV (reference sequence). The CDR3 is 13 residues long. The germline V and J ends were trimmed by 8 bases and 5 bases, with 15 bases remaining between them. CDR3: CASRLLGGTEAFF. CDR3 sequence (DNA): TGTGCCAGCCGCTTATTGGGGGGTACTGAAGCTTTCTTT.

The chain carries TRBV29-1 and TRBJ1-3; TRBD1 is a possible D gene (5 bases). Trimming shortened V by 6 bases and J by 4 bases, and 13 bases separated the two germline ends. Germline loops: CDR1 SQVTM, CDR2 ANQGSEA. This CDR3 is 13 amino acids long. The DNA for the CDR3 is TGCAGCGTAGCTGGGACGTCGGGAAACACCATATATTTT. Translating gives CSVAGTSGNTIYF.